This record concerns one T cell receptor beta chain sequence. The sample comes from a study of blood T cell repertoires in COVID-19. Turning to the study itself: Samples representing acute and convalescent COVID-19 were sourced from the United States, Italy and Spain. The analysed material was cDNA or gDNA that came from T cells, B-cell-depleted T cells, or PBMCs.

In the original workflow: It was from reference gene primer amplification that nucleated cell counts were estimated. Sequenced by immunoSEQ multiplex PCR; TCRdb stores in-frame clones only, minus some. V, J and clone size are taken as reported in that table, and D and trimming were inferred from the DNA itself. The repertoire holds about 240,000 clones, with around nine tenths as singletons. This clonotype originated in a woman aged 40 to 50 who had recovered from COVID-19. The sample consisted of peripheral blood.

CDR3 in amino acids: CASSSQRVWETQYF. The CDR3, as DNA: TGCGCCAGCAGCTCCCAGCGGGTCTGGGAGACCCAGTACTTC. This rearrangement joins TRBV5-1 to TRBJ2-5; D possibly corresponds to TRBD2 (6 bases). V lost 3 bases to trimming and J lost 5 bases, with 14 bases between them. Looked up from germline, CDR1 is SGHRS and CDR2 is YFSETQ. CDR3 size: 14 residues.